This T cell receptor beta chain was captured in a study of T cells in tuberculosis. Study-wide context: In South Africa, adults with active tuberculosis were compared with IGRA-negative and latently infected IGRA-positive adolescents. Notes on the study in general: Active tuberculosis TCR-alpha repertoires lay closer to GMM-specific TCRs than IGRA-negative controls, suggesting clonal expansion.

A remark on this clone: Antigen specificity is unknown.

The CDR3 spans 14 residues. Germline CDR1 and CDR2: SGHDT and YYEEEE. V lost 3 bases and J lost 2; bases outside the gene matches: 3. The method was immunoSEQ multiplex PCR; TCRdb's version includes in-frame clones alone and lacks a portion of them. This sample has roughly 24,000 clones, with more than 95% found just once. Material for sequencing was PBMCs. V and J are TRBV5-6 and TRBJ1-2; 8 positions match TRBD1. This clonotype was obtained from a donor aged 10 to 29 with latent tuberculosis or without tuberculosis infection. DNA of the CDR3: TGTGCCAGCAGCTCCCGGACAGGGAACTATGGCTACACCTTC. Amino acid sequence: CASSSRTGNYGYTF.